This T cell receptor (beta chain) comes out of a study of glioma-infiltrating T cells after dendritic cell vaccination. Study background: Monocyte-derived dendritic cells, cultured seven days with IL-4 and GM-CSF, were pulsed with autologous tumor lysate. Dendritic cell vaccine was injected intradermally three times, biweekly. Findings and caveats of the study: Survival was not directly related to TCR clonality in these patients.

The V gene's germline CDR1 is LNHDA and CDR2 SQIVND (reference sequence). The V gene end was trimmed by 4 bases and the J gene end by 0 bases; junction bases not matched to a gene: 2. CDR3 size: 15 residues. A remark on this clone: Its matching antigen is unknown.

Amplification used 60 V beta primers and 13 J beta primers. TCRdb's copy holds only in-frame clones and misses some; the assay was immunoSEQ multiplex PCR. The sample includes roughly 60,000 clones, roughly 86% of them seen just once. Stated time point: after dendritic cell vaccination, including at tumor progression/relapse. The sample in question was blood, obtained after dendritic cell vaccination. The V gene is TRBV19, the J gene TRBJ2-2, with 7 nucleotides matching TRBD1. The receptor comes from a human donor with glioblastoma. The CDR3 nucleotides read TGTGCCAGTAGTACGGGACAGACGAACACCGGGGAGCTGTTTTTT. This gives the protein CASSTGQTNTGELFF.